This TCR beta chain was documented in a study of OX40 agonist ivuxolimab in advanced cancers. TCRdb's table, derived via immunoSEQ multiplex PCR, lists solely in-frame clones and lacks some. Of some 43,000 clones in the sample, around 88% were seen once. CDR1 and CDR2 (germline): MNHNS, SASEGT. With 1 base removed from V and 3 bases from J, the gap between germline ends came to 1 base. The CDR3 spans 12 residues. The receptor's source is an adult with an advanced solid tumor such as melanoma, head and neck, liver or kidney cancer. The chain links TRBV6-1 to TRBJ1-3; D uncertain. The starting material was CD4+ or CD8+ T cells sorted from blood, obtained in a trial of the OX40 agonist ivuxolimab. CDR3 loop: CASSEGGNTIYF. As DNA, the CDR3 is TGTGCCAGCAGTGAAGGTGGAAACACCATATATTTT.